A single sample gave rise to the 6 T cell receptor beta chains below, sequenced in a study of STAT3 mutations in large granular lymphocyte leukemia. Study results and limitations: Every T-cell large granular lymphocyte leukemia patient had at least one immunodominant TCR beta clonotype.

Assay used: immunoSEQ multiplex PCR; TCRdb lists only in-frame clones, some missing. The sample lists thousands of clones; 70% to 85% were seen once. Which antigens these TCRs recognize remains unknown. Sequenced: PBMCs. The receptor set was obtained from a human donor with T large granular lymphocyte leukemia. Some clones in this sample may be carry-over from other donors' samples.

This chain connects TRBV5-1 to TRBJ2-7, with TRBD2 as a possible D gene (5 bases). Germline lookup yields CDR1 SGHRS and CDR2 YFSETQ. The CDR3 has 13 amino acids. V lost 0 bases and J lost 3, with 7 bases in between. The CDR3 region is CASSLASSYEQYF. CDR3 coding DNA: TGCGCCAGCAGCTTGGCTAGCAGCTACGAGCAGTACTTC.

The sample holds a few counts of this clone. This chain connects TRBV6-6 to TRBJ2-7; TRBD1 agrees at 9 bases. CDR1 and CDR2 from the germline V gene are MNHNY and SVGAGI (reference sequence). The CDR3 consists of 14 residues. Trimming cost V 0 bases and J 6 bases; bases outside gene matches: 3. The DNA for the CDR3 is TGTGCCAGCAGTTACTCGGACAGGGGTAGCGAGCAGTACTTC. As protein: CASSYSDRGSEQYF.

In DNA, the CDR3 is TGTGCCAGTTCACTAGCGGCTTCCTACAATGAGCAGTTCTTC. Its protein product is CASSLAASYNEQFF. The chain has TRBV25-1 and TRBJ2-1; 8 bases match TRBD2. The length of the CDR3 is 14 residues. Germline loops: CDR1 MGHDK, CDR2 SYGVNS. V gave up 9 bases and J gave up 1 base; unmatched junction bases: 5.

This chain uses TRBV13 with TRBJ2-7; D is unresolved. V was pared by 0 bases and J by 6 bases, with 6 bases between. In germline, CDR1 is PRHDT, CDR2 FYEKMQ (reference sequence). The CDR3 sequence is 12 residues long. This CDR3 reads CASSLGRREQYF. The CDR3 region has the DNA TGTGCCAGCAGCTTAGGCAGACGCGAGCAGTACTTC.

The chain is built from TRBV5-1 and TRBJ2-1; D is unresolved. The V gene's germline CDR1 is SGHRS and CDR2 YFSETQ. There are 14 residues in the CDR3. Trimming shortened V by 0 bases and J by 6 bases, and 10 bases separated the two germline ends. This CDR3 is CASSLEPASNEQFF. CDR3 bases: TGCGCCAGCAGCTTGGAGCCGGCTAGCAATGAGCAGTTCTTC. Looking up the rest from reference TRBV5-1 and TRBJ2-1 gives the full variable domain: KAGVTQTPRYLIKTRGQQVTLSCSPISGHRSVSWYQQTPGQGLQFLFEYFSETQRNKGNFPGRFSGRQFSNSRSEMNVSTLELGDSALYLCASSLEPASNEQFFGPGTRLTVL.

The chain couples TRBV5-1 to TRBJ1-3; the match to TRBD1 covers 9 bases. This CDR3 region has 16 residues. The V gene end was trimmed by 4 bases and the J gene end by 0 bases; junction bases not matched to a gene: 5. Germline lookup yields CDR1 SGHRS and CDR2 YFSETQ. The CDR3 DNA is TGCGCCAGCAGCATGGGGACAGGGCTCTCTGGAAACACCATATATTTT. Its translation is CASSMGTGLSGNTIYF.